These 32 T cell receptor beta chains originate from one sample sequenced in a study of a mutant IDH1 vaccine in newly diagnosed glioma. Time point specified: week 47, end of study. The vaccine gave 300 ug of a 20-mer mutant IDH1 peptide subcutaneously per dose. These receptors have no identified antigens. Method: immunoSEQ multiplex PCR; TCRdb's copy keeps in-frame clones and lacks some. The sample lists about 90,000 clones, just under 90% occurring once. The material was PBMCs, obtained from a glioma patient whose treatment included an IDH1 peptide vaccine. All receptors come from a woman in her fifties or sixties with glioma.

This clone was counted once. J is TRBJ2-5 and V is TRBV6-5; D unclear. The J call may be wrong; the DNA end is better matched by TRBJ2-7. This CDR3 comprises 11 residues. Germline values: CDR1 MNHEY, CDR2 SVGAGI. This chain's CDR3 is CARQLSYEQYF. CDR3 bases: TGTGCCAGACAGCTCTCCTACGAGCAGTACTTC.

The V and J genes are TRBV28 and TRBJ2-7; weak D call: TRBD1 (5 bases). V was cut by 1 base and J by 3 bases, with 13 bases left in between. In germline, CDR1 is MDHEN, CDR2 SYDVKM. The CDR3 runs to 15 residues. The CDR3: CASSLSLRQFYEQYF. The CDR3 coding sequence is TGTGCCAGCAGTTTATCCCTCCGACAGTTCTACGAGCAGTACTTC.

The rearrangement uses TRBV7-8 and TRBJ2-5; TRBD1 matches at 7 bases. The germline gives CDR1 SGHVS, CDR2 FQNEAQ. V trimming: 7 bases; J trimming: 2 bases; junction bases outside the gene matches: 7. The CDR3 length is 14 residues. CDR3 coding DNA: TGTGCCAGCACCTTTATCAGGGGGCAAGAGACCCAGTACTTC. Amino acid sequence: CASTFIRGQETQYF.

This chain links TRBV5-4 with TRBJ2-7; TRBD1 matches at 8 bases. This CDR3 is 13 amino acids long. Germline assignment: CDR1 SGHNT and CDR2 YYREEE (reference sequence). Germline trimming cut 3 bases from V and 7 bases from J; bases unmatched to any gene: 6. This chain's CDR3 is CASSWGTGEEQYF. CDR3 bases: TGTGCCAGCAGCTGGGGGACAGGAGAAGAGCAGTACTTC.

The CDR3 coding sequence is TGTGCCAGCAGCTTAGCGGGTGGGGCGGGCGCCAGCTCCTACGAGCAGTACTTC. Translated, it gives CASSLAGGAGASSYEQYF. This chain joins TRBV7-9 and TRBJ2-7; D may match TRBD1 or TRBD2 (5 bases each). Germline V CDR1 and CDR2: SEHNR, FQNEAQ (reference sequence). CDR3 length: 18 amino acids. V shed 0 bases and J shed 0 bases, with 18 bases lying between them. Drawing the rest from reference TRBV7-9 and TRBJ2-7, the complete variable domain is DTGVSQNPRHKITKRGQNVTFRCDPISEHNRLYWYRQTLGQGPEFLTYFQNEAQLEKSRLLSDRFSAERPKGSFSTLEIQRTEQGDSAMYLCASSLAGGAGASSYEQYFGPGTRLTVT.

The chain joins TRBV28 to TRBJ1-1; TRBD1 is a possible D gene (5 bases). Germline assignment: CDR1 MDHEN and CDR2 SYDVKM. Trimming took off 3 bases at V and 5 bases at J, with 13 bases between the two ends. The CDR3 sequence is 14 residues long. CDR3 in amino acids: CASSLSHRGTEAFF. CDR3 nucleotides: TGTGCCAGCAGTTTGTCCCACCGGGGGACTGAAGCTTTCTTT.

This clone showed up just a few times. This rearrangement joins TRBV20-1 to TRBJ1-4; D is possibly TRBD1 (5 bases). Germline V gene sequence: CDR1 DFQATT, CDR2 SNEGSKA (reference sequence). The CDR3 has 11 amino acids. Trimming removed 6 bases at V and 8 bases at J, with 10 bases between. The chain's CDR3 is CSAKDIEKLFF. The CDR3 bases are TGCAGTGCCAAGGACATCGAAAAACTGTTTTTT.

This chain connects TRBV5-1 to TRBJ2-3, with 8 bases matching TRBD1. Germline CDR1 and CDR2: SGHRS and YFSETQ. The CDR3 is 14 residues long. The trim removed 5 bases at V and 8 bases at J, leaving 10 bases unmatched. The DNA of the CDR3 is TGCGCCAGCAGGGAGGGACAGGTGACGGGTACGCAGTATTTT. It is translated as CASREGQVTGTQYF.

A single count supports this clone. This chain links TRBV4-1 with TRBJ2-1, with 13 bases fitting TRBD2. The CDR3 has 18 residues. Per germline, CDR1 MGHRA and CDR2 YSYEKL. V was clipped by 0 bases and J by 7 bases; unmatched bases: 9. CDR3 DNA sequence: TGCGCCAGCAGCCAAGATACCACTAGCGGGAGGGCGAAAAATGAGCAGTTCTTC. This translates into CASSQDTTSGRAKNEQFF.

Concerning this clone: Because the CDR3's place on the DNA is in doubt, the DNA is left out and the CDR3 is given as listed by TCRdb. This sequence joins TRBV30 and TRBJ2-7. From germline, CDR1 is GTSNPN and CDR2 SVGIG (reference sequence). A total of 24 residues make up the CDR3, ends included. This chain's CDR3 is CAWSPYRRLGTIEQYFAEHFEQYF.

J is TRBJ1-2 and V is TRBV5-1; maybe TRBD1 (5 bases). The CDR3 length is 15 residues. The germline CDR1 and CDR2 sequences are SGHRS and YFSETQ. V lost 0 bases and J 4 bases, leaving 13 bases between the germline ends. The CDR3 protein is CASSLAQGYSYGYTF. In DNA form, the CDR3 reads TGCGCCAGCAGCTTGGCCCAGGGATATAGCTATGGCTACACCTTC. Full variable domain (remainder filled in from reference TRBV5-1 and TRBJ1-2): KAGVTQTPRYLIKTRGQQVTLSCSPISGHRSVSWYQQTPGQGLQFLFEYFSETQRNKGNFPGRFSGRQFSNSRSEMNVSTLELGDSALYLCASSLAQGYSYGYTFGSGTRLTVV.

The chain is built from TRBV5-6 and TRBJ2-3; TRBD2 agrees at 9 bases. V shed 2 bases, J shed 0 bases, and the junction held 4 bases outside the gene matches. This CDR3 has 16 amino acids. Germline-derived CDR1 and CDR2 are SGHDT and YYEEEE. CDR3 amino acids: CASSFKTSGSTDTQYF. CDR3 sequence (DNA): TGTGCCAGCAGCTTTAAGACTAGCGGAAGCACAGATACGCAGTATTTT.

This rearrangement joins TRBV28 to TRBJ1-2; D is perhaps TRBD1 (5 bases). Germline CDR1 and CDR2: MDHEN and SYDVKM. Trimming left V 10 bases short and J 2 bases short, with 14 bases between. This CDR3 region has 13 residues. The CDR3 loop reads CATMPGRNYGYTF. The CDR3 DNA sequence: TGTGCCACCATGCCGGGACGGAACTATGGCTACACCTTC.

V and J are TRBV28 and TRBJ2-7; 8 bases fit TRBD2. V lost 6 bases and J lost 2; bases outside the gene matches: 6. This CDR3 comprises 14 residues. CDR1 MDHEN and CDR2 SYDVKM come from the germline V gene. The CDR3 protein is CASRGYSGAYEQYF. For the CDR3, the DNA is TGTGCCAGCAGGGGATATAGCGGGGCCTACGAGCAGTACTTC.

The V gene is TRBV18, the J gene TRBJ2-1; 7 bases agree with TRBD2. CDR1 is KGHSH, CDR2 LQKENI, per germline. The CDR3 length is 17 residues. V lost 4 bases and J lost 3; bases outside the gene matches: 12. The DNA of the CDR3 is TGTGCCAGCTCACGGGTCTCGACTAGCTCGAACTACAATGAGCAGTTCTTC. It codes for CASSRVSTSSNYNEQFF.

V is TRBV27 and J is TRBJ2-7; a possible D gene is TRBD2 (6 bases). The CDR3 contains 15 residues. Germline V CDR1 and CDR2: MNHEY, SMNVEV (reference sequence). V was trimmed by 6 bases and J by 2 bases, leaving 17 bases between them. The CDR3 DNA follows: TGTGCCAGCAGACTTGGTCGGGAGCCTACCTACGAGCAGTACTTC. Its protein product is CASRLGREPTYEQYF.

The V and J genes are TRBV9 and TRBJ2-1, with 8 nucleotides matching TRBD2. Trimming at V came to 3 bases and at J to 7 bases, leaving 12 bases not matched to a gene. Germline loops: CDR1 SGDLS, CDR2 YYNGEE. The CDR3 spans 16 residues. CDR3 region: CASSAASGLFGNEQFF. The DNA of the CDR3 is TGTGCCAGCAGCGCCGCTAGCGGGCTTTTCGGAAATGAGCAGTTCTTC.

V gene TRBV27 combines with J gene TRBJ2-7; D is possibly TRBD1 (5 bases). Trimming took off 6 bases at V and 6 bases at J, with 15 bases between the two ends. CDR1 and CDR2 (germline): MNHEY, SMNVEV (reference sequence). CDR3 length: 13 residues. In nucleotides, the CDR3 is TGTGCCAGCAGACCTTTACTGGGGCTCGAGCAGTACTTC. Translated: CASRPLLGLEQYF.

The V gene is TRBV6-4, the J gene TRBJ2-3, with D maybe TRBD1 (6 bases). Germline V CDR1 and CDR2: MRHNA, SNTAGT. Trimming removed 5 bases from V and 1 base from J, with 13 bases in between. The CDR3 is made up of 15 amino acids. CDR3 coding DNA: TGTGCCAGCAGTCCCCAGGGGTTGGGCACAGATACGCAGTATTTT. Translated: CASSPQGLGTDTQYF.

The rearrangement joins TRBV21-1 to TRBJ1-5; the tabulated D call, TRBD1, remains unverified against the DNA. TRBV21-1 is a pseudogene segment. The length of the CDR3 is 22 residues. The CDR3, as DNA: TGTGCCAGCAGCAAAGATCTGTGCACTTTGCGGGACAGGGGGCCCCCACATCAGCCCCAGCATTTT. This translates into CASSKDLCTLRDRGPPHQPQHF.

The chain couples TRBV2 to TRBJ2-3; D is unclear. This CDR3 comprises 12 residues. Germline assignment: CDR1 SNHLY and CDR2 FYNNEI. The V end lost 4 bases, the J end lost 6 bases, and 8 bases lay between the germline ends. The CDR3 DNA reads as TGTGCCAGCAGTGGCGTAGCCGATACGCAGTATTTT. As protein: CASSGVADTQYF.

This clone was recorded once. The chain employs TRBV27 and TRBJ2-5; TRBD2 is a possible D gene (6 bases). This CDR3 is built from 14 residues. Germline CDR1 and CDR2: MNHEY and SMNVEV (reference sequence). Deletions cut 1 base from V and 5 bases from J, with 11 bases between. The CDR3 loop reads CASSLYRERETQYF. CDR3 DNA: TGTGCCAGCAGTTTATATCGGGAGCGGGAGACCCAGTACTTC.

This clone occurred a few times. J is TRBJ1-2 and V is TRBV4-1; D is undetermined. Looked up from germline, CDR1 is MGHRA and CDR2 is YSYEKL. The V gene lost 6 bases and the J gene lost 1 base, with 12 bases spanning the gap. The CDR3 has 14 residues. This CDR3 is CASRPLSDNYGYTF. CDR3 nucleotides: TGCGCCAGCAGACCCCTTAGTGATAACTATGGCTACACCTTC.

This clone was recorded once. V is TRBV5-4 and J is TRBJ2-7, with TRBD2 matching 7 bases. J was trimmed by 0 bases and V by 2 bases; bases with no gene match: 5. This CDR3 has 15 residues. Germline V CDR1 and CDR2: SGHNT, YYREEE (reference sequence). The chain's CDR3 is CASSFMGGSSYEQYF. CDR3 in DNA: TGTGCCAGCAGCTTCATGGGAGGGTCCTCCTACGAGCAGTACTTC. Full variable domain (remainder filled in from reference TRBV5-4 and TRBJ2-7): ETGVTQSPTHLIKTRGQQVTLRCSSQSGHNTVSWYQQALGQGPQFIFQYYREEENGRGNFPPRFSGLQFPNYSSELNVNALELDDSALYLCASSFMGGSSYEQYFGPGTRLTVT.

This clone showed up just once. The chain links TRBV10-1 to TRBJ2-1, with D perhaps matching TRBD1 (6 bases). CDR1 and CDR2 from the germline V gene are WNHNN and SYGVQD (reference sequence). There are 12 residues in the CDR3. Trimming took 3 bases from V and 15 from J, leaving 15 bases between them. CDR3 nucleotide sequence: TGCGCCAGCAGTGATCAGGGGCCCCTCAGGTTCTTC. Translation gives CASSDQGPLRFF.

This clone occurred a few times. The CDR3 sequence is CASSEGAANQPQHF. In DNA form, the CDR3 reads TGTGCCAGCAGTGAAGGGGCAGCAAATCAGCCCCAGCATTTT. The J gene is TRBJ1-5, the V gene TRBV2; the D is unclear. Germline CDR1 SNHLY, CDR2 FYNNEI. The CDR3 loop spans 14 amino acids. V was pared by 1 base and J by 4 bases, with 8 bases between.

This clone has only a few counts. The V gene is TRBV6-1, the J gene TRBJ1-5; no clear D. The CDR3 spans 12 residues. Germline V gives CDR1 MNHNS, CDR2 SASEGT. V lost 5 bases and J 9 bases, leaving 11 bases between the germline ends. The chain's CDR3 is CASSQYRGPQHF. The CDR3 DNA reads as TGTGCCAGCAGTCAGTACCGAGGGCCCCAGCATTTT.

This chain links TRBV12-5 with TRBJ2-6; TRBD1 is a possible D gene (6 bases). With 6 bases removed from V and 0 bases from J, the gap between germline ends came to 15 bases. Germline V gives CDR1 LGHNT, CDR2 FRNRAP. The CDR3 covers 17 residues. DNA of the CDR3: TGTGCTAGTGGCCAACAGGGATTTAGCTCTGGGGCCAACGTCCTGACTTTC. It codes for CASGQQGFSSGANVLTF. Full variable domain (outside the CDR3, taken from reference TRBV12-5 and TRBJ2-6): DARVTQTPRHKVTEMGQEVTMRCQPILGHNTVFWYRQTMMQGLELLAYFRNRAPLDDSGMPKDRFSAEMPDATLATLKIQPSEPRDSAVYFCASGQQGFSSGANVLTFGAGSRLTVL.

This clone was recorded once. V usage is TRBV5-4 and J usage is TRBJ1-4; no firm D call. CDR1 SGHNT and CDR2 YYREEE come from the germline V gene (reference sequence). V dropped 4 bases and J dropped 7 bases, with 14 bases sitting between them. The CDR3 is 14 residues long. The CDR3 DNA is TGTGCCAGCAGCCAAGCGGGGAGAGGTGAAAAACTGTTTTTT. This sequence encodes CASSQAGRGEKLFF.

The V call is TRBV28, the J call TRBJ1-5; perhaps TRBD1 as D (6 bases). CDR3 length: 15 residues. The V gene's germline CDR1 is MDHEN and CDR2 SYDVKM. The V and J ends lost 6 bases and 0 bases respectively, with 12 bases between them. The CDR3 is CASRGAGISNQPQHF. CDR3 sequence (DNA): TGTGCCAGCAGGGGGGCAGGTATTAGCAATCAGCCCCAGCATTTT.

Written as DNA, the CDR3 is TGTGCCAGCAGCTCTGCCGGGACAGGGAAAATTCGGCAGTACTTC. Its protein product is CASSSAGTGKIRQYF. The genes are TRBV5-8 and TRBJ2-7; TRBD1 matches at 9 bases. Looked up from germline, CDR1 is SGHTS and CDR2 is YDEGEE. V lost 3 bases, J lost 9 bases, and 13 bases stayed unmatched. This CDR3 is built from 15 residues.

The sample holds a few counts of this clone. The chain has TRBV18 and TRBJ2-3; 9 positions match TRBD2. J was trimmed by 6 bases and V by 4 bases; bases with no gene match: 2. The CDR3 length is 13 residues. The V gene's germline CDR1 is KGHSH and CDR2 LQKENI. The CDR3 loop is CASSLGLADTQYF. The CDR3 DNA reads as TGTGCCAGCTCACTAGGACTAGCGGATACGCAGTATTTT.